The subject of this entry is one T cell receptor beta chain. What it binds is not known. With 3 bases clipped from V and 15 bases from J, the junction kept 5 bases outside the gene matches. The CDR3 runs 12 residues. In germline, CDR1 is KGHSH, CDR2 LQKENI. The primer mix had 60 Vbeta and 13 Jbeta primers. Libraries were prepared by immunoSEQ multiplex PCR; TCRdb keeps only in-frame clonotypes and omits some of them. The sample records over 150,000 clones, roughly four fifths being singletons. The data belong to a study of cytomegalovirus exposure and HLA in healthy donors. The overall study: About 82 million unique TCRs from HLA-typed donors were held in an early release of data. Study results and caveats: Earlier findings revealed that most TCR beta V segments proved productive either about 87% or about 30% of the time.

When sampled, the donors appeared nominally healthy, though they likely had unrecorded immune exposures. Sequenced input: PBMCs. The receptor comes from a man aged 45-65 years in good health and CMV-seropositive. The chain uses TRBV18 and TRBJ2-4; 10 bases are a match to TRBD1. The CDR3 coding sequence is TGTGCCAGCTCACCGGGACAGGGGAACTCGTACTTC. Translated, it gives CASSPGQGNSYF.